Listed here are 27 T cell receptor beta chains from one sample, sequenced in a study of control samples from healthy donors and cancer patients. Method: immunoSEQ multiplex PCR; TCRdb's copy keeps in-frame clones and lacks some. The sample yields some 130,000 clones, 80% to 95% seen once. Material: blood. The receptors shown here come from a young man in good health.

V is TRBV12-5 and J is TRBJ1-4; no definite D call. The germline V and J ends were trimmed by 5 bases and 2 bases, with 15 bases remaining between them. This CDR3 spans 16 amino acids. CDR1 and CDR2 from the germline V gene are LGHNT and FRNRAP. CDR3 in amino acids: CASGPMEGPTNEKLFF. In nucleotides, the CDR3 is TGTGCTAGTGGTCCGATGGAGGGTCCCACTAATGAAAAACTGTTTTTT.

The chain has TRBV5-1 and TRBJ2-3; 9 nucleotides align to TRBD2. Germline V gene sequence: CDR1 SGHRS, CDR2 YFSETQ. With V trimmed by 0 bases and J by 6 bases, 11 bases remained unmatched. The CDR3 covers 17 residues. CDR3: CASSLAGGGGAPDTQYF. The CDR3 coding sequence is TGCGCCAGCAGCTTGGCAGGAGGCGGGGGGGCCCCCGATACGCAGTATTTT. The entire variable domain, with the rest obtained from reference TRBV5-1 and TRBJ2-3, is as follows: KAGVTQTPRYLIKTRGQQVTLSCSPISGHRSVSWYQQTPGQGLQFLFEYFSETQRNKGNFPGRFSGRQFSNSRSEMNVSTLELGDSALYLCASSLAGGGGAPDTQYFGPGTRLTVL.

Comment on this clone: Additional DNA sequences in this sample encode the identical CDR3. The J gene is TRBJ1-1, the V gene TRBV5-1, with a tentative D call TRBD1 (5 bases). V was shortened by 7 bases and J by 4 bases, with 17 bases between the two germline ends. The CDR3 extends over 14 amino acids. Germline V lookup: CDR1 SGHRS, CDR2 YFSETQ. DNA for the CDR3: TGCGCCAGCTCCTTGGGGGGTTCGGGCACTGAAGCTTTCTTT. This codes for CASSLGGSGTEAFF.

This sequence joins TRBV6-2 or TRBV6-3 and TRBJ2-2; the match to TRBD2 covers 8 bases. The J segment lost 7 bases and the V segment lost 6 bases, leaving 16 bases of the junction unmatched. Germline CDR1 and CDR2: MNHEY and SVGEGT. This CDR3 has 17 amino acids. The CDR3 DNA reads TGTGCCAGCAGCAACGGGGTACGGGGGGGACCGGACGGGGAGCTGTTTTTT. Translating gives CASSNGVRGGPDGELFF.

The rearrangement links TRBV29-1 to TRBJ2-3; D ambiguous. In germline, CDR1 is SQVTM, CDR2 ANQGSEA. CDR3 size: 14 residues. Deletions cut 8 bases from V and 0 bases from J, with 15 bases between. The CDR3 is CSSRTAMSTDTQYF. The CDR3 DNA is TGCAGCTCCAGAACGGCTATGAGCACAGATACGCAGTATTTT.

This chain links TRBV6-4 with TRBJ1-4; no clear D gene. The CDR3 consists of 13 residues. The V gene's germline CDR1 is MRHNA and CDR2 SNTAGT. Trimming cost V 5 bases and J 5 bases, with 9 bases left between them. In DNA, the CDR3 is TGTGCCAGCAGTATAGGACGAAATGAAAAACTGTTTTTT. As protein: CASSIGRNEKLFF.

The chain recombines TRBV6-5 with TRBJ2-1; the match to TRBD2 covers 9 bases. CDR1 and CDR2 (germline): MNHEY, SVGAGI. CDR3 length equals 16 residues. Germline trimming cut 4 bases from V and 2 bases from J; bases unmatched to any gene: 6. This chain's CDR3 is CASSLIAGAPYNEQFF. The CDR3 DNA reads as TGTGCCAGCAGTTTAATAGCGGGGGCTCCCTACAATGAGCAGTTCTTC.

The rearrangement links TRBV19 to TRBJ1-2; D not certain. CDR1 is LNHDA and CDR2 is SQIVND in the germline V gene (reference sequence). The CDR3 covers 15 residues. With 4 bases removed from V and 2 bases from J, the gap between germline ends came to 14 bases. The CDR3 nucleotides read TGTGCCAGTAGTACTGGATGGGGTCCCAACTATGGCTACACCTTC. It encodes CASSTGWGPNYGYTF. Using reference TRBV19 and TRBJ1-2 for the parts outside the CDR3, the full variable domain is DGGITQSPKYLFRKEGQNVTLSCEQNLNHDAMYWYRQDPGQGLRLIYYSQIVNDFQKGDIAEGYSVSREKKESFPLTVTSAQKNPTAFYLCASSTGWGPNYGYTFGSGTRLTVV.

This clone was observed a single time. Other DNA sequences in this sample translate to the same CDR3. The chain links TRBV5-6 to TRBJ2-5, with 8 bases identical to TRBD1. This CDR3 has 15 amino acids. Germline V gives CDR1 SGHDT, CDR2 YYEEEE. Trimming at V came to 0 bases and at J to 4 bases, leaving 5 bases not matched to a gene. The DNA of the CDR3 is TGTGCCAGCAGCTTGGTGGCAGGGGGCCGAGAGACCCAGTACTTC. This translates into CASSLVAGGRETQYF.

This chain connects TRBV5-6 to TRBJ2-5; D may correspond to TRBD1 or TRBD2 (5 bases each). This CDR3 comprises 15 residues. The germline V and J ends were trimmed by 2 bases and 4 bases, with 15 bases remaining between them. Germline V CDR1 and CDR2: SGHDT, YYEEEE. The CDR3 DNA reads as TGTGCCAGCAGCTTACGGGACCCCGCCGTAGAGACCCAGTACTTC. This gives the protein CASSLRDPAVETQYF.

The chain carries TRBV5-4 and TRBJ2-7; 10 bases align to TRBD1. Germline trimming cut 4 bases from V and 2 bases from J; bases unmatched to any gene: 0. The CDR3 loop spans 13 amino acids. CDR1 is SGHNT and CDR2 is YYREEE in the germline V gene (reference sequence). The CDR3 coding sequence is TGTGCCAGCAGCGGGACAGGGGCCTACGAGCAGTACTTC. Translated, it gives CASSGTGAYEQYF.

V usage is TRBV4-2 and J usage is TRBJ2-1, with D hard to call. V was cut by 0 bases and J by 5 bases, with 8 bases left in between. The CDR3 has 14 amino acids. Germline CDR1 LGHNA, CDR2 YNFKEQ. CDR3 loop: CASSQDGIDNEQFF. CDR3 nucleotide sequence: TGTGCCAGCAGCCAAGATGGCATCGACAATGAGCAGTTCTTC.

The gene calls are TRBV7-9 and TRBJ2-1; 14 bases line up with TRBD2. CDR3 size: 18 residues. Germline trimming cut 5 bases from V and 0 bases from J; bases unmatched to any gene: 6. CDR1 SEHNR and CDR2 FQNEAQ come from the germline V gene (reference sequence). The CDR3 DNA follows: TGTGCCAGCAGCCCTAGGACTAGCGGGGGGAGCTCCTACAATGAGCAGTTCTTC. As protein: CASSPRTSGGSSYNEQFF. Combining the CDR3 with reference TRBV7-9 and TRBJ2-1 gives the whole variable domain DTGVSQNPRHKITKRGQNVTFRCDPISEHNRLYWYRQTLGQGPEFLTYFQNEAQLEKSRLLSDRFSAERPKGSFSTLEIQRTEQGDSAMYLCASSPRTSGGSSYNEQFFGPGTRLTVL.

This clone was found a few times. V is TRBV5-1 and J is TRBJ1-2; D call uncertain. This CDR3 contains 15 residues. V lost 0 bases to trimming and J lost 0 bases, with 9 bases between them. The germline CDR1 and CDR2 sequences are SGHRS and YFSETQ. DNA for the CDR3: TGCGCCAGCAGCTTGGCCCCGGAGACTAACTATGGCTACACCTTC. It yields the protein CASSLAPETNYGYTF. Looking up the rest from reference TRBV5-1 and TRBJ1-2 gives the full variable domain: KAGVTQTPRYLIKTRGQQVTLSCSPISGHRSVSWYQQTPGQGLQFLFEYFSETQRNKGNFPGRFSGRQFSNSRSEMNVSTLELGDSALYLCASSLAPETNYGYTFGSGTRLTVV.

The V call is TRBV28, the J call TRBJ1-2; D possibly corresponds to TRBD1 (5 bases). Trimming cost V 6 bases and J 4 bases, with 21 bases left between them. The CDR3 is 16 residues long. CDR1 and CDR2 from the germline V gene are MDHEN and SYDVKM. The CDR3 sequence: CASSSTSGGRVYGYTF. In DNA form, the CDR3 reads TGTGCCAGCAGCTCCACCTCCGGGGGGAGGGTCTATGGCTACACCTTC.

The chain couples TRBV4-1 to TRBJ1-4; the D is unclear. CDR1 MGHRA and CDR2 YSYEKL come from the germline V gene. Trimming cost V 0 bases and J 4 bases, with 9 bases left between them. The CDR3 length is 15 residues. CDR3 residues: CASSQDRTSNEKLFF. Written as DNA, the CDR3 is TGCGCCAGCAGCCAAGATCGCACCAGTAATGAAAAACTGTTTTTT.

The CDR3 DNA reads as TGCGCCAGCAGCCAACAAACAGGGACGGGTATGGGCTACACCTTC. This gives the protein CASSQQTGTGMGYTF. The V gene is TRBV5-1, the J gene TRBJ1-2; a possible D gene is TRBD1 (6 bases). The CDR3 extends over 15 amino acids. Trimming pared 4 bases from V and 8 bases from J, leaving 21 bases between. The germline gives CDR1 SGHRS, CDR2 YFSETQ.

The rearrangement links TRBV5-4 to TRBJ2-7; 9 positions match TRBD1. The CDR3 runs 16 residues. The germline V gene has CDR1 SGHNT and CDR2 YYREEE (reference sequence). V shed 4 bases and J 3 bases; nucleotides not matched to a gene: 11. In DNA form, the CDR3 reads TGTGCCAGCAGCCGTCCGGGACAGGGCCGTCGCTACGAGCAGTACTTC. Its translation is CASSRPGQGRRYEQYF.

The rearrangement links TRBV6-5 to TRBJ2-3, with D maybe TRBD1 (5 bases). This CDR3 has 15 amino acids. Germline assignment: CDR1 MNHEY and CDR2 SVGAGI. V gave up 3 bases and J gave up 0 bases, with 10 bases separating them. The CDR3 reads CASSYDSYSTDTQYF. The CDR3 DNA reads TGTGCCAGCAGTTATGACAGCTATAGCACAGATACGCAGTATTTT.

This sequence joins TRBV24-1 and TRBJ2-5, with TRBD1 identical over 7 bases. Unmatched junction bases numbered 4, after V lost 3 bases and J lost 10 bases. CDR1 KGHDR and CDR2 SFDVKD come from the germline V gene. CDR3 length: 12 residues. CDR3 loop: CATSDKQGSQYF. DNA of the CDR3: TGTGCCACCAGTGATAAACAGGGGAGCCAGTACTTC.

As for this clone: The sample carries other DNA sequences with the same CDR3. The gene calls are TRBV6-1 and TRBJ1-1, with a tentative D call TRBD1 (5 bases). V dropped 2 bases and J dropped 1 base, with 8 bases sitting between them. This CDR3 has 14 amino acids. Germline CDR1 is MNHNS and CDR2 is SASEGT. In DNA, the CDR3 is TGTGCCAGCAGTGAATGGGGGGGGAACACTGAAGCTTTCTTT. It translates to CASSEWGGNTEAFF.

The rearrangement joins TRBV11-2 to TRBJ2-7, with 7 bases matching TRBD1. Germline CDR1 and CDR2: SGHAT and FQNNGV. The CDR3 covers 13 residues. Losses at the gene ends were 7 bases for V and 3 bases for J; bases not matched to a gene: 6. Here the CDR3 reads CASNWGQNYEQYF. CDR3 nucleotide sequence: TGTGCCAGCAACTGGGGACAGAACTACGAGCAGTACTTC.

The chain uses TRBV10-1 and TRBJ2-5; D is possibly TRBD1 (5 bases). The CDR3 runs to 15 residues. The germline V gene encodes CDR1 WNHNN and CDR2 SYGVQD (reference sequence). The V end lost 4 bases, the J end lost 4 bases, and 16 bases lay between the germline ends. CDR3 protein: CASSGVRGKGETQYF. The DNA for the CDR3 is TGCGCCAGCAGTGGAGTTAGGGGAAAGGGAGAGACCCAGTACTTC.

The gene calls are TRBV29-1 and TRBJ2-5; D is possibly TRBD1 or TRBD2 (6 bases each). Germline V CDR1 and CDR2: SQVTM, ANQGSEA. The CDR3 length is 12 residues. The germline V and J ends were trimmed by 6 bases and 4 bases, with 12 bases remaining between them. The CDR3 sequence: CSVRGAGETQYF. The DNA of the CDR3 is TGCAGCGTGAGGGGGGCAGGAGAGACCCAGTACTTC.

The gene calls are TRBV29-1 and TRBJ1-1; D gene uncertain. The CDR3 spans 10 residues. With 7 bases removed from V and 7 bases from J, the gap between germline ends came to 10 bases. CDR1 SQVTM and CDR2 ANQGSEA come from the germline V gene. Here the CDR3 reads CSALGLEAFF. Written as DNA, the CDR3 is TGCAGCGCCCTTGGGCTTGAAGCTTTCTTT.

The rearrangement uses TRBV10-1 and TRBJ1-2; no clear D gene. This CDR3 region has 13 residues. Per the germline V gene, CDR1 is WNHNN and CDR2 is SYGVQD (reference sequence). Trimming shortened V by 4 bases and J by 2 bases, and 8 bases separated the two germline ends. In DNA, the CDR3 is TGCGCCAGCAGTGCGCAACCCAACTATGGCTACACCTTC. Translated: CASSAQPNYGYTF.

Only one count was recorded for this clone. This chain links TRBV7-9 with TRBJ2-3, with 10 bases lining up with TRBD2. V was clipped by 5 bases and J by 1 base; unmatched bases: 12. Germline V gene data show CDR1 as SEHNR and CDR2 as FQNEAQ (reference sequence). The CDR3 contains 18 residues. CDR3 sequence: CASSQVGVAGGRTDTQYF. The CDR3 bases are TGTGCCAGCAGCCAGGTCGGAGTAGCGGGGGGTCGCACAGATACGCAGTATTTT.